This paragraph covers one TCR beta chain sequence. The antigen is unknown. This sample was taken from a study of cytomegalovirus exposure and HLA in healthy donors. The CDR3 sequence is 15 residues long. With 3 bases clipped from V and 3 bases from J, the junction kept 5 bases outside the gene matches. The V gene's germline CDR1 is MGHRA and CDR2 YSYEKL. With 60 Vbeta and 13 Jbeta primers, the PCR was carried out. Assay: immunoSEQ multiplex PCR; the TCRdb copy retains only in-frame clones and omits some. The sample lists 150,000 to 170,000 clones, nearly 80% occurring once. Findings of the study overall: The later analysis indicated that the majority of CMV-associated TCR beta chains appeared HLA-restricted. The study recorded over 150 TCR beta chains that were cytomegalovirus-associated. 87-base-pair reads could not separate some V segments, including TRBV6-2 and TRBV6-3.

The V gene is TRBV4-1, the J gene TRBJ1-2, with 9 nucleotides matching TRBD1. Sequencing input: PBMCs. This TCR derives from a man aged 25 to 45 in good health and CMV-seropositive. The CDR3 region is CASSHPQGADYGYTF. The CDR3 DNA reads TGCGCCAGCAGCCACCCACAGGGGGCGGACTATGGCTACACCTTC.